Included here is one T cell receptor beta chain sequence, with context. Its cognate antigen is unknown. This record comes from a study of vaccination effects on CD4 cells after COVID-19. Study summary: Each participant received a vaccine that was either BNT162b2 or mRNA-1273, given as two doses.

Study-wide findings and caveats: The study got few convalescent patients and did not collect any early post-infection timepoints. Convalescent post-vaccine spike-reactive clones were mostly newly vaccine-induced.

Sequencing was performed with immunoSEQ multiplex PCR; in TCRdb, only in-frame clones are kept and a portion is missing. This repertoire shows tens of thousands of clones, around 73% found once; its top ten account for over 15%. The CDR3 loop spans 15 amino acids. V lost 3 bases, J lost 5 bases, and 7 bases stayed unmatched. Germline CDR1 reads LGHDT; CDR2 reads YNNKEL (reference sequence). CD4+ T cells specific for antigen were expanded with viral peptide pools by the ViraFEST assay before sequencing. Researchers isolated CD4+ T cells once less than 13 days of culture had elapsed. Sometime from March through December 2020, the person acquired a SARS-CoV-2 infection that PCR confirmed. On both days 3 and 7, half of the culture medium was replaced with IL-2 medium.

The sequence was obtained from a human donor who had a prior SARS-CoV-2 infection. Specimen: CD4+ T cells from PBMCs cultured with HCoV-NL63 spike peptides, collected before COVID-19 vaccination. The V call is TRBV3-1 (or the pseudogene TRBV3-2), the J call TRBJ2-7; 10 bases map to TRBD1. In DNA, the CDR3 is TGTGCCAGCAGCCATCCGGGACAGGGGCTTAACGAGCAGTACTTC. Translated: CASSHPGQGLNEQYF.